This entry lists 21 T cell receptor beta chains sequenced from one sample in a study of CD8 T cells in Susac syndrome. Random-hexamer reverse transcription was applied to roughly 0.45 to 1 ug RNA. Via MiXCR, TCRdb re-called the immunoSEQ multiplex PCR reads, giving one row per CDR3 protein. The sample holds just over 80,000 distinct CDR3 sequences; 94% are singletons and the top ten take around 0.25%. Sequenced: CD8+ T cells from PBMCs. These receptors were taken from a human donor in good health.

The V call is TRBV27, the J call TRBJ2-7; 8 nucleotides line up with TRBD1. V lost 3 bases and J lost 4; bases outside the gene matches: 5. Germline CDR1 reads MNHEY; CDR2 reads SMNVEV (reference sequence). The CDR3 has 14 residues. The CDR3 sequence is CASSFRTGRYEQYF. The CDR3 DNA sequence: TGTGCCAGCAGTTTCCGGACAGGGAGGTACGAGCAGTACTTC.

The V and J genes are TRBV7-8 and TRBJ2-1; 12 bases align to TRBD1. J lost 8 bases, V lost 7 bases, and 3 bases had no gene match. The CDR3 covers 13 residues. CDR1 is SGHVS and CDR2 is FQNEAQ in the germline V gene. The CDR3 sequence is CASTGTGGYEQFF. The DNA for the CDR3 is TGTGCCAGCACCGGGACAGGGGGCTATGAGCAGTTCTTC. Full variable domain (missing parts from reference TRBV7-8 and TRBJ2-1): GAGVSQSPRYKVAKRGQDVALRCDPISGHVSLFWYQQALGQGPEFLTYFQNEAQLDKSGLPSDRFFAERPEGSVSTLKIQRTQQEDSAVYLCASTGTGGYEQFFGPGTRLTVL.

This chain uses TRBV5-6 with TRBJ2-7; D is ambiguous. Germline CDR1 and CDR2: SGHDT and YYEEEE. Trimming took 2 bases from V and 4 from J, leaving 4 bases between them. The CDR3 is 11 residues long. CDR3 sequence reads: CASSFGYEQYV. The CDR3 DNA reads TGTGCCAGCAGCTTCGGGTACGAGCAGTACGTC.

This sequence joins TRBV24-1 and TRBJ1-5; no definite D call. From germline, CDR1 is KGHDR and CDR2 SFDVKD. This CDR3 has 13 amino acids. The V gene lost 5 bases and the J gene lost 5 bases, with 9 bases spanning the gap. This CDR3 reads CATSVSGDQPQHF. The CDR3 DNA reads TGTGCCACCAGTGTATCTGGGGATCAGCCCCAGCATTTT.

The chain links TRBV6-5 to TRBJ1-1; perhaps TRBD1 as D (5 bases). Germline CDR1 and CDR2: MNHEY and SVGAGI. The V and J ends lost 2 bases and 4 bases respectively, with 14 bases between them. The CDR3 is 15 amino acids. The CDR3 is CASSYASGIGTEAFF. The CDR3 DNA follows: TGTGCCAGCAGTTACGCGTCAGGGATCGGCACTGAAGCTTTCTTT.

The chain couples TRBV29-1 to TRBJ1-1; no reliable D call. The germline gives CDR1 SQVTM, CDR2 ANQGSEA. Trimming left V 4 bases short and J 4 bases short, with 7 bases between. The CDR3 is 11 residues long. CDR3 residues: CSVALGTEAFF. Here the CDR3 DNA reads TGCAGCGTTGCTCTAGGCACTGAAGCTTTCTTT.

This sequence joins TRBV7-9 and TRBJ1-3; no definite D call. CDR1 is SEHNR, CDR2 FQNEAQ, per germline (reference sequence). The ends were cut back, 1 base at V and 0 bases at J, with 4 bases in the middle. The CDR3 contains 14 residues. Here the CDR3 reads CASSLGTSGNTIYF. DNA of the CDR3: TGTGCCAGCAGCTTAGGGACCTCTGGAAACACCATATATTTT.

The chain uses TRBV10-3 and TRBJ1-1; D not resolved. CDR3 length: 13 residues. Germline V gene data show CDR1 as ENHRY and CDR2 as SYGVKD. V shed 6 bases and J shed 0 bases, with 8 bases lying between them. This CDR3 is CAIRVPLNTEAFF. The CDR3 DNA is TGTGCCATCAGGGTTCCTTTGAACACTGAAGCTTTCTTT.

CDR3 sequence reads: CASSLWQSSYNEQFF. DNA of the CDR3: TGTGCCAGCAGTTTGTGGCAGAGCTCCTACAATGAGCAGTTCTTC. The chain has TRBV28 and TRBJ2-1; D ambiguous. Germline assignment: CDR1 MDHEN and CDR2 SYDVKM. The CDR3 totals 15 residues. The V end was cut by 3 bases, the J end by 0 bases, with 9 bases between.

Here the CDR3 reads CASSGAHNEKLFF. In DNA, the CDR3 is TGTGCCAGCAGTGGGGCCCACAATGAAAAACTGTTTTTT. This chain links TRBV2 with TRBJ1-4; no firm D call. This CDR3 has 13 residues. With 4 bases removed from V and 5 bases from J, the gap between germline ends came to 8 bases. Looked up from germline, CDR1 is SNHLY and CDR2 is FYNNEI.

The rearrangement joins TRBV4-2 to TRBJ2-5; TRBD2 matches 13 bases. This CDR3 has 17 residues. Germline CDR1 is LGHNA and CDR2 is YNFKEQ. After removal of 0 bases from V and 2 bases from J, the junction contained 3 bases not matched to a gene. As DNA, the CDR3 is TGTGCCAGCAGCCAAGACCCGACTAGCGGGAGGCAAGAGACCCAGTACTTC. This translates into CASSQDPTSGRQETQYF.

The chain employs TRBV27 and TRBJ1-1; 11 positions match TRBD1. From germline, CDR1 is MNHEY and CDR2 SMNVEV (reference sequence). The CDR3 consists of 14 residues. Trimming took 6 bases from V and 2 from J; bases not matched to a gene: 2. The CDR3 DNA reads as TGTGCCAGCAGGTGGACAGGGGGCAACACTGAAGCTTTCTTT. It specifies CASRWTGGNTEAFF.

CDR3 residues: CASSLEQDTDTQYF. In DNA, the CDR3 is TGTGCCAGCAGCCTGGAACAGGACACAGATACGCAGTATTTT. The chain uses TRBV12-3 or TRBV12-4 and TRBJ2-3, with D maybe TRBD1 (5 bases). The CDR3 spans 14 residues. Trimming removed 6 bases at V and 2 bases at J, with 12 bases between.

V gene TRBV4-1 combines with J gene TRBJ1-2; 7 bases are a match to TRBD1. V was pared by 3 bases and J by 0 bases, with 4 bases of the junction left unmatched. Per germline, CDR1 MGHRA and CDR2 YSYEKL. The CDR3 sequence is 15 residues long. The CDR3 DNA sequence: TGCGCCAGCAGCCAGCGACAGGGCTCTAACTATGGCTACACCTTC. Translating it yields CASSQRQGSNYGYTF.

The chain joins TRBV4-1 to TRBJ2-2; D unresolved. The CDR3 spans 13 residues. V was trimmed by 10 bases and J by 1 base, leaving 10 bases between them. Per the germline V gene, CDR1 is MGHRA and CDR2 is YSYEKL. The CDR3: CATRTENTGELFF. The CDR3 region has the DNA TGCGCCACCAGGACCGAGAACACCGGGGAGCTGTTTTTT.

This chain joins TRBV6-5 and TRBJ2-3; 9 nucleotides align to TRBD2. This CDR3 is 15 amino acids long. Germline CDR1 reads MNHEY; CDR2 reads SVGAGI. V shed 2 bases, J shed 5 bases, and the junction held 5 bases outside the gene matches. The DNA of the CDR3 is TGTGCCAGCAGTTACGCGGCGGGGGGGCAAGATACGCAGTATTTT. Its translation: CASSYAAGGQDTQYF.

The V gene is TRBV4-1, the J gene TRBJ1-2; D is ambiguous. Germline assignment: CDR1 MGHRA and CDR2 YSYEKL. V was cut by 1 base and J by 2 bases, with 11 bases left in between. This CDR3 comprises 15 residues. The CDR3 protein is CASSQGREVNYGYTF. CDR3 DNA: TGCGCCAGCAGCCAAGGCCGAGAAGTAAACTATGGCTACACCTTC.

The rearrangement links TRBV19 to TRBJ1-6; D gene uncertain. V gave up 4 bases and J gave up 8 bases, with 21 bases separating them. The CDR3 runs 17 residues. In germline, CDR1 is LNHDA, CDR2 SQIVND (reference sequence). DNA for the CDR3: TGTGCCAGTAGTACTCCGGGCGGGGTACCGTCGGATTCACCCCTCCACTTT. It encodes CASSTPGGVPSDSPLHF.

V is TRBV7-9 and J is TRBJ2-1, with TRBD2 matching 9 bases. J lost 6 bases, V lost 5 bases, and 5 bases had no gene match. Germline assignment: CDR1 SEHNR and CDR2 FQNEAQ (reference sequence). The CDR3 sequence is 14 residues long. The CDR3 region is CASSQAGGPNEQFF. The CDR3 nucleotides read TGTGCCAGCAGCCAGGCGGGAGGGCCCAATGAGCAGTTCTTC. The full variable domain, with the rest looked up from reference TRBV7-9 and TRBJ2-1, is DTGVSQNPRHKITKRGQNVTFRCDPISEHNRLYWYRQTLGQGPEFLTYFQNEAQLEKSRLLSDRFSAERPKGSFSTLEIQRTEQGDSAMYLCASSQAGGPNEQFFGPGTRLTVL.

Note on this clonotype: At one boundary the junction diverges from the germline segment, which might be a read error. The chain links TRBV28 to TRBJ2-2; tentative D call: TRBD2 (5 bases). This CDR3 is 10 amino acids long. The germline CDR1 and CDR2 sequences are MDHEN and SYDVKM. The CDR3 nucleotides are TGTGCCGCCGGCCCCGGGGATCTGTTTTTT. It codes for CAAGPGDLFF.

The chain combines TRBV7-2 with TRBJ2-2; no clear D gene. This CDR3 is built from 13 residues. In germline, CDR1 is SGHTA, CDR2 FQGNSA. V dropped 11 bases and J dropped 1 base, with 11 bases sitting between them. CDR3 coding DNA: TGTGCCCGCCGGCGTGAGAACACCGGGGAGCTGTTTTTT. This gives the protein CARRRENTGELFF.